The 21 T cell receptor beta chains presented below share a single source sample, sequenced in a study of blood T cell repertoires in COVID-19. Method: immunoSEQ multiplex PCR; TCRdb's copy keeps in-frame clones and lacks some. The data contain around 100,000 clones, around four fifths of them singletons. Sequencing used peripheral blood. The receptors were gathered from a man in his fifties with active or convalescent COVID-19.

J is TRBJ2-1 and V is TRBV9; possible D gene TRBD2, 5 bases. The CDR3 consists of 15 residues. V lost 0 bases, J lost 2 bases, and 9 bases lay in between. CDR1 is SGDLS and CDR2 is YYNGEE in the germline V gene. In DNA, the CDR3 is TGTGCCAGCAGCGTAGTAGAGGGTGCCTACAATGAGCAGTTCTTC. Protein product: CASSVVEGAYNEQFF. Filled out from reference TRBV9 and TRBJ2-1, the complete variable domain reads DSGVTQTPKHLITATGQRVTLRCSPRSGDLSVYWYQQSLDQGLQFLIQYYNGEERAKGNILERFSAQQFPDLHSELNLSSLELGDSALYFCASSVVEGAYNEQFFGPGTRLTVL.

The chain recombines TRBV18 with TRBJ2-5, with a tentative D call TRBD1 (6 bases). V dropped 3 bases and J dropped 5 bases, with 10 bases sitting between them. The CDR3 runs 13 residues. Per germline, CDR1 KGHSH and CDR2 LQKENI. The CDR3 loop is CASSPDSSETQYF. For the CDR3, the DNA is TGTGCCAGCTCACCGGACAGCTCGGAGACCCAGTACTTC.

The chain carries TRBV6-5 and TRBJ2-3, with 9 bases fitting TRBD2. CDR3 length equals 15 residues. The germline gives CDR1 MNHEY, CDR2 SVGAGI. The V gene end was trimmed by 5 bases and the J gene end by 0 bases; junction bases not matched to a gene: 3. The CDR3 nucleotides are TGTGCCAGCAGTCCTAGCGGGGTTAGCACAGATACGCAGTATTTT. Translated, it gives CASSPSGVSTDTQYF.

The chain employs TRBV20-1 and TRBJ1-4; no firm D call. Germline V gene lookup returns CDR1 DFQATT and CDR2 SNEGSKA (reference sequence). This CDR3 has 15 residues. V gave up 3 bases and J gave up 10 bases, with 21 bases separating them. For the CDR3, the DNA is TGCAGTGCTAGTACCGGCGGGCGCAGATTAGGAAAACTGTTTTTT. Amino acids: CSASTGGRRLGKLFF.

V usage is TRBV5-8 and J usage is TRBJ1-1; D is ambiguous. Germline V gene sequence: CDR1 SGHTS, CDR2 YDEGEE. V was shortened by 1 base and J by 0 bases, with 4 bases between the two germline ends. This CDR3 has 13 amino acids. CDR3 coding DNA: TGTGCCAGCAGCTTGCTGTTGAACACTGAAGCTTTCTTT. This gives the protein CASSLLLNTEAFF.

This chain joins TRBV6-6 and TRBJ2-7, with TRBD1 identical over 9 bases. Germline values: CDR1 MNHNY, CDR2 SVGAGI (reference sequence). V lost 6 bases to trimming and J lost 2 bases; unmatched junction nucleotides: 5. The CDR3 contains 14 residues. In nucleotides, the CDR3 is TGTGCCAGCAGACCGACAGGGGGACCCTACGAGCAGTACTTC. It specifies CASRPTGGPYEQYF.

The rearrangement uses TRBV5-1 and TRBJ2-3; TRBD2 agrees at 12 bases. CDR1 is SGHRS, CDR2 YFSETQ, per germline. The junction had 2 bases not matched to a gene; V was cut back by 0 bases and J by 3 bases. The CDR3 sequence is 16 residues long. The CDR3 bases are TGCGCCAGCAGCTTGGTGACTAGCGGGGGAACAGATACGCAGTATTTT. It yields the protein CASSLVTSGGTDTQYF.

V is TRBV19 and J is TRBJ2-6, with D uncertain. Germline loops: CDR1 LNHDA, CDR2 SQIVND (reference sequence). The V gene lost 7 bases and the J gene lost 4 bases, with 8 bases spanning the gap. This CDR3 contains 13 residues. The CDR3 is CASTGTGANVLTF. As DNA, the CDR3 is TGTGCCAGTACAGGTACCGGGGCCAACGTCCTGACTTTC.

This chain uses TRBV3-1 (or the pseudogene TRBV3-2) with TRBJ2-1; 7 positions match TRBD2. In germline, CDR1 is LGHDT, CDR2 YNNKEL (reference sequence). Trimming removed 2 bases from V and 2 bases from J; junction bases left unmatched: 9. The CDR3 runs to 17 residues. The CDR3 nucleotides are TGTGCCAGCAGCCAAAGCCCTCTAGCGGAAACCTACAATGAGCAGTTCTTC. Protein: CASSQSPLAETYNEQFF.

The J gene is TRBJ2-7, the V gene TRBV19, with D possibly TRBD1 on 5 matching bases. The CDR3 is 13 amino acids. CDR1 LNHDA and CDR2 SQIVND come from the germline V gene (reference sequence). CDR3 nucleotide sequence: TGTGCAACATCCGACGACAGCTCCTACGAGCAGTACTTC. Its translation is CATSDDSSYEQYF.

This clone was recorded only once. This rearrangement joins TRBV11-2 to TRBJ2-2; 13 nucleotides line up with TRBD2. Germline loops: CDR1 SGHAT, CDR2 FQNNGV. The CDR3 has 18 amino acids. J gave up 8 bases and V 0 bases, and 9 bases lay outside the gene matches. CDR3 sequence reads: CASSLDPGTSGKAGELFF. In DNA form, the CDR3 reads TGTGCCAGCAGCTTAGACCCCGGGACTAGCGGGAAAGCGGGGGAGCTGTTTTTT.

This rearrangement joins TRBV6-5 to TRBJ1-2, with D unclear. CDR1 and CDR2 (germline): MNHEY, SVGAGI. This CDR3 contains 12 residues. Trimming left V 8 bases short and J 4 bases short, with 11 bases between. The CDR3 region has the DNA TGTGCCAGCCGGAGCCTCCGCTATGGCTACACCTTC. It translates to CASRSLRYGYTF.

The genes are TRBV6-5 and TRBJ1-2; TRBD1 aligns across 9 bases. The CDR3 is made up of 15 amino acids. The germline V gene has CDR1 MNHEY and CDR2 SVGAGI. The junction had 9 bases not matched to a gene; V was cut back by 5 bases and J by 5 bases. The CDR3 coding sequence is TGTGCCAGCAGTCCCGGGACAGGGTCTTCATATGGCTACACCTTC. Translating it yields CASSPGTGSSYGYTF.

In DNA, the CDR3 is TGTGCCTGGAGTAGTAGGGGGTTGGGCTCTGGGGCCAACGTCCTGACTTTC. This sequence encodes CAWSSRGLGSGANVLTF. V gene TRBV30 combines with J gene TRBJ2-6; D perhaps matches TRBD1 (6 bases). Trimming took off 2 bases at V and 0 bases at J, with 14 bases between the two ends. CDR3 length equals 17 residues. The germline gives CDR1 GTSNPN, CDR2 SVGIG (reference sequence). Full variable domain (missing parts from reference TRBV30 and TRBJ2-6): SQTIHQWPATLVQPVGSPLSLECTVEGTSNPNLYWYRQAAGRGLQLLFYSVGIGQISSEVPQNLSASRPQDRQFILSSKKLLLSDSGFYLCAWSSRGLGSGANVLTFGAGSRLTVL.

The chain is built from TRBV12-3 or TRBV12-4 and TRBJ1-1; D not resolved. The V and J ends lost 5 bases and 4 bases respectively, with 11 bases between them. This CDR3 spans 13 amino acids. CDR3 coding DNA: TGTGCCAGCAGTGCGGAAATGGGCACTGAAGCTTTCTTT. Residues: CASSAEMGTEAFF.

CDR3 sequence reads: CASSLSGSSYNEQFF. As DNA, the CDR3 is TGCGCCAGCAGCCTAAGCGGAAGCTCCTACAATGAGCAGTTCTTC. This chain connects TRBV5-1 to TRBJ2-1; a possible D gene is TRBD2 (5 bases). Trimming took 4 bases from V and 0 from J, leaving 11 bases between them. Germline V gene sequence: CDR1 SGHRS, CDR2 YFSETQ. The CDR3 consists of 15 residues.

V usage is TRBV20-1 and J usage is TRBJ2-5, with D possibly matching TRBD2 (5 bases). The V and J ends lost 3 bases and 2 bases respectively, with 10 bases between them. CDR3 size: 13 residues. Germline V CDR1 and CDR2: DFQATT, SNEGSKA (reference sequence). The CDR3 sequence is CSASRTGQETQYF. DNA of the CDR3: TGCAGTGCTAGTAGGACGGGGCAAGAGACCCAGTACTTC.

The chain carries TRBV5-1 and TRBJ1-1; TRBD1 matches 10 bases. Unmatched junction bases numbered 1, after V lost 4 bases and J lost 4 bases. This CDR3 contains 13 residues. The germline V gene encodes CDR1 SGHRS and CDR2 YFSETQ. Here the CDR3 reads CASSRTGGTEAFF. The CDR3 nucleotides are TGCGCCAGCAGCCGGACAGGGGGCACTGAAGCTTTCTTT.

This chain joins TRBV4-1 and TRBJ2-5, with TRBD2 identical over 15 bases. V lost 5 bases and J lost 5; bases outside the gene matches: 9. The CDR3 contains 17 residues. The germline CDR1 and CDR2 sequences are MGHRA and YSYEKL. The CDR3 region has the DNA TGCGCCAGCAGCTCTCCGGGACTAGCGGGAGGATCGGAGACCCAGTACTTC. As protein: CASSSPGLAGGSETQYF.

CDR3 sequence: CAWRLAGAGNEQFF. CDR3 DNA sequence: TGTGCCTGGAGACTAGCGGGAGCTGGTAATGAGCAGTTCTTC. The chain joins TRBV30 to TRBJ2-1, with TRBD2 matching 11 bases. Germline CDR1 reads GTSNPN; CDR2 reads SVGIG (reference sequence). V lost 3 bases to trimming and J lost 7 bases; unmatched junction nucleotides: 5. The CDR3 contains 14 residues.

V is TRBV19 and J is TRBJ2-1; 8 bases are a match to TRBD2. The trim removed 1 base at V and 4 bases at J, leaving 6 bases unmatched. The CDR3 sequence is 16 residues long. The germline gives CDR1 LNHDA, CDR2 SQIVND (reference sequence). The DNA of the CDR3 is TGTGCCAGTAGTATAGCTCAAGCGGGAGTTTACAATGAGCAGTTCTTC. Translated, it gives CASSIAQAGVYNEQFF.